This is a list of T cell receptor beta chains from one sample in a study of shared clonotypes between healthy human individuals. The assay was immunoSEQ multiplex PCR, and TCRdb's table has in-frame clones only and misses some. The sample lists about 2,200,000 clones; 93% were seen once. The source material was naive CD8+ T cells from PBMCs. The source of these receptors is a man aged 18 to 29 in good health. Some clones in this sample may be carry-over from other donors' samples. CDR3s leave out the opening cysteine and the closing phenylalanine or tryptophan.

v_gene	CDR3aa
TRBV5-4	ASSQAPGPQRT
TRBV30	ALKYTGGVDEQY
TRBV10-1	ASSESGNIQY
TRBV10-3	AISDGGDNNYGYT
TRBV19	ASSIDWGQPQH
TRBV7-9	ASSPPDQSQETQY
TRBV5-1	ASSPGTGMNTEAF
TRBV7-8	ASSPRGDSNQPQH
TRBV14	ASSQTGLLNTGELF
TRBV14	ASSMLAGLDEQY
TRBV5-6	ASSPADGNTEAF
TRBV4-2	ASSQDLDYSKNIQY
TRBV7-9	ASREDRNTEAF
TRBV29-1	SVEGSRQGAPGELF
TRBV27	ASSLRDSGKETQY
TRBV7-8	ASSPLAGVVYEQY
TRBV9	ASSPTLISSYNEQF
TRBV28	ASSFRDGLPWEKLF
TRBV27	ASTPASGVPTYEQY
TRBV29-1	SVEDFQGGGSYGYT